This T cell receptor beta chain derives from a study of T cells in Graves' hyperthyroidism and ophthalmopathy. Patients with ophthalmopathy all had a Clinical Activity Score of at least 3, a NOSPECS grade of at least 4 and duration under 3 months. There are many counts of this clonotype. The antigen remains unidentified. V dropped 4 bases and J dropped 9; count of bases not matched to a gene: 9. This CDR3 spans 14 amino acids. Germline lookup yields CDR1 SGHVS and CDR2 FQNEAQ. Broader study findings: Blood samples included most of the expanded thyroid clonotypes exceeding 0.001.

TCR beta CDR3 regions were amplified from RNA. A set of HTBI primers served as the primers for a first-round RT-PCR of the TCR CDR3. Using its own MiXCR run on the multiplex PCR reads, TCRdb lists one record per CDR3 protein. The data hold 350,000 or so distinct CDR3 sequences, with around 18% observed a single time. This chain links TRBV7-8 with TRBJ1-1, with 9 bases that match TRBD1. The sample consisted of blood. The sequence came from a woman between 35 and 50 years old with Graves' ophthalmopathy. The CDR3 sequence is CASSSPTGGGKAFF. The CDR3 DNA is TGTGCCAGCAGCTCTCCGACAGGGGGTGGAAAAGCTTTCTTT.